What follows are 14 T cell receptor beta chains derived from one specimen sequenced in a study of regulatory T cells. General study points: In CD3G-deficient patients, conventional CD4+ T cells were enriched for hydrophobic CDR3 residues at positions 6 and 7.

The primer mix had 52 TRBV and 13 TRBJ primers. Sequencing used immunoSEQ multiplex PCR; TCRdb keeps in-frame clones, though not all of them. The repertoire has over 25,000 clones, under 95% of them found once; the top ten carry about 1.6%. No antigen has been assigned to these receptors. The sequenced material came from conventional CD4+ T cells sorted from blood. The receptors stem from a young adult with CD3G deficiency.

The J gene is TRBJ2-1, the V gene TRBV30, with TRBD2 identical over 14 bases. Per the germline V gene, CDR1 is GTSNPN and CDR2 is SVGIG (reference sequence). The CDR3 loop spans 14 amino acids. With V trimmed by 2 bases and J by 7 bases, 1 base remained unmatched. CDR3 DNA sequence: TGTGCCTGGAGTCGACTAGCGGGGGGGAATGAGCAGTTCTTC. Translating gives CAWSRLAGGNEQFF. The variable domain in full, completed from reference TRBV30 and TRBJ2-1, reads SQTIHQWPATLVQPVGSPLSLECTVEGTSNPNLYWYRQAAGRGLQLLFYSVGIGQISSEVPQNLSASRPQDRQFILSSKKLLLSDSGFYLCAWSRLAGGNEQFFGPGTRLTVL.

The genes are TRBV9 and TRBJ2-3; maybe TRBD2 (6 bases). Trimming took 0 bases from V and 2 from J, leaving 10 bases between them. The CDR3 runs to 15 residues. Looked up from germline, CDR1 is SGDLS and CDR2 is YYNGEE. The CDR3 region is CASSVAAGTTDTQYF. The CDR3 bases are TGTGCCAGCAGCGTAGCGGCGGGGACCACAGATACGCAGTATTTT.

The chain carries TRBV6-1 and TRBJ1-2; 10 bases fit TRBD1. J gave up 8 bases and V 4 bases, and 7 bases lay outside the gene matches. The CDR3 contains 14 residues. Germline values: CDR1 MNHNS, CDR2 SASEGT. The CDR3 is CASSGTRDRGGYTF. The CDR3 DNA follows: TGTGCCAGCAGTGGGACCCGGGACAGGGGAGGCTACACCTTC.

The chain has TRBV19 and TRBJ1-6; possibly TRBD1 for D (5 bases). Germline V gives CDR1 LNHDA, CDR2 SQIVND (reference sequence). The CDR3 sequence is 12 residues long. V lost 6 bases and J 10 bases, leaving 10 bases between the germline ends. The CDR3 loop reads CASSQGRSPLHF. The CDR3 DNA reads as TGTGCCAGTAGCCAGGGAAGGTCACCCCTCCACTTT.

CDR3 coding DNA: TGTGCCAGCAGAAAAGACGGTTTATCCTATGGCTACACCTTC. As protein: CASRKDGLSYGYTF. The gene calls are TRBV6-1 and TRBJ1-2, with D unclear. The CDR3 is 14 amino acids. The V gene lost 6 bases and the J gene lost 4 bases, with 15 bases spanning the gap. The germline CDR1 and CDR2 sequences are MNHNS and SASEGT.

The chain uses TRBV6-1 and TRBJ2-2; D is tentatively TRBD1 or TRBD2 (6 bases each). V lost 6 bases to trimming and J lost 6 bases, with 17 bases between them. The length of the CDR3 is 15 residues. Germline lookup yields CDR1 MNHNS and CDR2 SASEGT. The chain's CDR3 is CASSVQGTGAGELFF. The CDR3 DNA is TGTGCCAGCAGCGTGCAGGGGACGGGAGCCGGGGAGCTGTTTTTT.

The chain carries TRBV28 and TRBJ2-7; 7 nucleotides match TRBD1. Germline lookup yields CDR1 MDHEN and CDR2 SYDVKM. The CDR3 loop spans 15 amino acids. The trim removed 4 bases at V and 1 base at J, leaving 7 bases unmatched. The chain's CDR3 is CASSSPKQGSYEQYF. The CDR3 DNA reads as TGTGCCAGCAGTTCACCCAAACAGGGGTCCTACGAGCAGTACTTC.

This rearrangement joins TRBV15 to TRBJ2-1, with 10 bases fitting TRBD2. The CDR3 contains 15 residues. Losses at the gene ends were 3 bases for V and 9 bases for J; bases not matched to a gene: 8. Germline CDR1 and CDR2: LNHNV and YYDKDF (reference sequence). CDR3 amino acids: CATSRLAGDRGEQFF. The CDR3 DNA follows: TGTGCCACCAGCAGGCTAGCGGGAGATAGAGGTGAGCAGTTCTTC.

The chain combines TRBV5-1 with TRBJ2-7, with 9 bases lining up with TRBD1. Unmatched junction bases numbered 12, after V lost 4 bases and J lost 7 bases. This CDR3 region has 15 residues. Germline V gives CDR1 SGHRS, CDR2 YFSETQ. The CDR3 reads CASSLEGQGLGEQYF. CDR3 sequence (DNA): TGCGCCAGCAGCCTGGAAGGACAGGGGCTTGGGGAGCAGTACTTC.

The J gene is TRBJ2-3, the V gene TRBV10-3, with D unresolved. V lost 0 bases and J lost 4, with 5 bases in between. Germline lookup yields CDR1 ENHRY and CDR2 SYGVKD. The CDR3 extends over 13 amino acids. The CDR3: CAISESLADTQYF. For the CDR3, the DNA is TGTGCCATCAGTGAGTCTTTGGCAGATACGCAGTATTTT.

This clone was seen only once. This chain links TRBV28 with TRBJ1-2, with TRBD1 matching over 7 bases. V dropped 6 bases and J dropped 5; count of bases not matched to a gene: 9. From germline, CDR1 is MDHEN and CDR2 SYDVKM. The CDR3 consists of 14 residues. CDR3 bases: TGTGCCAGCAGCTCTCATGACAGGGCGTATGGCTACACCTTC. It specifies CASSSHDRAYGYTF.

The V gene is TRBV4-1, the J gene TRBJ1-2; D not certain. Germline CDR1 and CDR2: MGHRA and YSYEKL. V dropped 1 base and J dropped 8 bases, with 20 bases sitting between them. The CDR3 has 16 amino acids. CDR3 residues: CASSQVGLAGNEGYTF. The CDR3 DNA is TGCGCCAGCAGCCAAGTAGGATTAGCGGGAAACGAGGGCTACACCTTC.

This chain joins TRBV5-1 and TRBJ2-7; D gene ambiguous. V was pared by 0 bases and J by 3 bases, with 7 bases between. The CDR3 runs 13 residues. In germline, CDR1 is SGHRS, CDR2 YFSETQ. CDR3 in amino acids: CASSLGMGYEQYF. CDR3 DNA sequence: TGCGCCAGCAGCTTGGGGATGGGCTACGAGCAGTACTTC.

In its sample, this clone was seen a few times. The gene calls are TRBV5-1 and TRBJ2-2; D possibly matches TRBD1 or TRBD2 (5 bases each). Germline values: CDR1 SGHRS, CDR2 YFSETQ. V dropped 4 bases and J dropped 2 bases, with 12 bases sitting between them. The CDR3 consists of 15 residues. In nucleotides, the CDR3 is TGCGCCAGCAGCCACCAGGGAGCCAACACCGGGGAGCTGTTTTTT. Translating it yields CASSHQGANTGELFF. Using reference TRBV5-1 and TRBJ2-2 for the parts outside the CDR3, the full variable domain is KAGVTQTPRYLIKTRGQQVTLSCSPISGHRSVSWYQQTPGQGLQFLFEYFSETQRNKGNFPGRFSGRQFSNSRSEMNVSTLELGDSALYLCASSHQGANTGELFFGEGSRLTVL.